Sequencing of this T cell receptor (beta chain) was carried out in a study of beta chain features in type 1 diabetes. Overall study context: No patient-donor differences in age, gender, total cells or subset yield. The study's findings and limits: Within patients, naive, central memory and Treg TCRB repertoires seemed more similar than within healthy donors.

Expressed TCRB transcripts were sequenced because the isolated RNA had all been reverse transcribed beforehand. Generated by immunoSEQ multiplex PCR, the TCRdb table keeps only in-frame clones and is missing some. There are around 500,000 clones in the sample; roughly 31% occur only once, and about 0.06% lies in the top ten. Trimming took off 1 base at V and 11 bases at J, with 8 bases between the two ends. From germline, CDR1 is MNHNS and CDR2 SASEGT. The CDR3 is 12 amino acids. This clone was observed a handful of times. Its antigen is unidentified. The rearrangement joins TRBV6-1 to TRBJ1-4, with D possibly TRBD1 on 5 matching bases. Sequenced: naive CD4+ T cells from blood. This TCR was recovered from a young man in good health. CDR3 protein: CASSEDQGKLFF. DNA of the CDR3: TGTGCCAGCAGTGAAGACCAGGGTAAACTGTTTTTT.